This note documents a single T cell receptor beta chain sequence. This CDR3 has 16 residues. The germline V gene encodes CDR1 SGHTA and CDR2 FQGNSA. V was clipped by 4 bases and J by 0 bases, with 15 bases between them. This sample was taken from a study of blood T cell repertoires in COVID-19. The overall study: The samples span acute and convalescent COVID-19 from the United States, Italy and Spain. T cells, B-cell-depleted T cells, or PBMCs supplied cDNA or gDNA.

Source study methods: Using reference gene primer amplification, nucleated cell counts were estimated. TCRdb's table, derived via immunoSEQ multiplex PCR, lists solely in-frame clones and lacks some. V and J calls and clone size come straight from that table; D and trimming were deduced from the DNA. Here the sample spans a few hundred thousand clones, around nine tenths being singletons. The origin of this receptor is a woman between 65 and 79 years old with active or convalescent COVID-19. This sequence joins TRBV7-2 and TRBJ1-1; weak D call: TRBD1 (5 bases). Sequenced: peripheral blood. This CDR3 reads CASSYLPTDLNTEAFF. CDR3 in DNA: TGTGCCAGCAGCTACCTCCCGACAGACCTGAACACTGAAGCTTTCTTT.